The source of this T cell receptor (beta chain) is a study of monozygotic twins with inflammatory bowel disease. Study-wide results and limits: Immunosuppressive treatment differences may have increased patient repertoire variability.

The germline CDR1 and CDR2 sequences are SGHRS and YFSETQ. CDR3 length equals 15 residues. TCRdb reprocessed the 5' RACE reads, with one entry per CDR3 protein and no DNA. This table holds a few hundred thousand distinct CDR3 sequences. Regarding this clonotype: Antigen: not known.

Sequencing was done on a sample of blood. The TCR comes from a human donor with ulcerative colitis or Crohn's disease, or a healthy co-twin of an affected twin (not recorded which). This sequence joins TRBV5-1 and TRBJ2-2. CDR3 sequence reads: CASSLGPGTTGELFF.